This TCR beta chain was captured in a study of CXCR3-negative and CXCR3-positive naive CD8 T cells. Whole-study context: Libraries each contributed about 1.5 +/- 0.3 million TRB reads, for roughly 140 million in total. Study outcomes and limitations: Cryopreserved PBMCs had partly decreased CXCR3 expression; fresh PBMCs were used in most assays. Naive cells that were CXCR3-positive had more hydrophobic TRB CDR3s (compared with CXCR3-negative naive cells).

Comment on this clonotype: What it binds is not known.

The libraries of TRB cDNA were prepared using 5' RACE with UMI labels. Following a re-call of the 5' RACE reads, TCRdb has one entry per CDR3 protein and lacks DNA. Its clone listing holds 50,000 to 65,000 distinct CDR3 sequences. Sorts that each held approximately 300,000 cells were run in triplicate for every CD8+ T cell subset. The CDR3 covers 13 residues. Germline V CDR1 and CDR2: MGHDK, SYGVNS. This clonotype was obtained from a human donor in good health. Some clones in this sample may be carry-over from other donors' samples. Sequenced material: naive CXCR3+ CD8+ T cells from blood. Subset noted: CD45RO-CCR7+CD27+CD95- naive CD8+ T cells expressing CXCR3 (TNR3+). The genes are TRBV25-1 and TRBJ2-1. The CDR3 spells CASTFDTYNEQFF.